This T cell receptor (beta chain) was identified during a study of glioma-infiltrating T cells after dendritic cell vaccination. Across the whole study: Samples are from glioblastoma patients in Phase I and II dendritic cell vaccine trials.

Overall study results and limits: Few patients contributed both blood and tumor specimens.

The CDR3 runs 16 residues. The germline CDR1 and CDR2 sequences are LNHNV and YYDKDF (reference sequence). V lost 3 bases, J lost 4 bases, and 9 bases stayed unmatched. None of the glioblastoma patients had an isocitrate dehydrogenase mutation. As for this clone: Its antigen remains unknown.

The table came from immunoSEQ multiplex PCR; TCRdb's copy has only in-frame clones and leaves some out. Among about 82,000 clones, 70% to 90% were seen once, and the ten largest hold 3% to 3.5%. This sample comprised blood, obtained before dendritic cell vaccination. The rearrangement links TRBV15 to TRBJ1-1; 9 bases map to TRBD1. This sequence was found in a human donor with glioblastoma. The DNA for the CDR3 is TGTGCCACCAGCAGTACGGACAGGGGTTTTTTCACTGAAGCTTTCTTT. Amino acid sequence: CATSSTDRGFFTEAFF.